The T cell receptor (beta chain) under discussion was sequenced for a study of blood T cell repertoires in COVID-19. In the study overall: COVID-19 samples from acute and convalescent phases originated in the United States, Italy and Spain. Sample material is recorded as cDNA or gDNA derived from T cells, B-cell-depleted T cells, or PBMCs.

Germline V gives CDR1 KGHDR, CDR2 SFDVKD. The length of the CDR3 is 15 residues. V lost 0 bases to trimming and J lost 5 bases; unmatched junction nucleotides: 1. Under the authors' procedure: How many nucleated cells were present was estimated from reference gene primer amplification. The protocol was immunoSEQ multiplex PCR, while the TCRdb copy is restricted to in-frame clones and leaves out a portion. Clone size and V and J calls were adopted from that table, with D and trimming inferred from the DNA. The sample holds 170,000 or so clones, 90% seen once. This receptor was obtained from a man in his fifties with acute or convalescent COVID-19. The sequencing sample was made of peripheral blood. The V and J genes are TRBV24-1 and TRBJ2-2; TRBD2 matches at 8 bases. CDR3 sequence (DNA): TGTGCCACCAGTGATTTGTCGGGGGGGACCGGGGAGCTGTTTTTT. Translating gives CATSDLSGGTGELFF.